This T cell receptor beta chain was sequenced in a study of beta chain features in type 1 diabetes (dated by TCRdb to about 2018). Broadly, across the study: Mean age, gender distribution, total cell number and subset yield did not differ between patients and healthy donors. A total of 107,917,701 sorted cells were examined across all samples, and RNA yield correlated strongly with the number of cells per subset. In the study, recently diagnosed type 1 diabetes patients and matched healthy donors were compared on the TCRB repertoires of their sorted circulating CD4+ T cell subsets. Whereas all 30 or so donors provided naive and central memory subsets, regulatory and stem cell-like memory subsets were isolated from just 8 patients and roughly eight healthy donors. Results and caveats for the whole study, not just this receptor: Because cDNA was sequenced instead of genomic DNA, activated cells with high expression could be over-represented, although the groups did not differ in activation or CD3 levels. PCR might favor shorter templates, but patient and control samples were amplified and corrected together, so any skew would affect both groups equally. Naive, central memory and regulatory TCRB repertoires appeared to be more similar among patients than among healthy donors. In all four CD4+ subsets, TCRB CDR3 length was moderately but significantly shorter in type 1 diabetes patients. Patients with type 1 diabetes made fewer insertions and deleted more nucleotides at VDJ recombination sites, implying thymic rearrangement abnormalities. Because small numbers of individuals were included in the HLA sub-analyses, any influence of HLA type on TCRB rearrangement was left unresolved.

From each donor, a single peripheral blood sample of about 116 mL on average was drawn into heparinised tubes. Using a panel that included CD45RO, CCR7, CD25, CD127, CD95 and CD27, naive, central memory, regulatory and stem cell-like memory CD4+ T cells were sorted on a BD FACSAria II. All sorted populations exceeded 95% purity. Right away, PBMCs were isolated by Lymphoprep density gradient centrifugation and were stained directly, with no culture step. To minimize batch effects, samples were stained and sorted in pairs, one healthy donor with one patient per experiment. The entire isolated RNA was reverse transcribed using the High Capacity cDNA Reverse Transcription Kit, and thus expressed TCRB transcripts were sequenced. Naive, central memory and regulatory T cell samples underwent deep immunoSEQ sequencing, averaging around 3.9 million total reads per sample. Sorted cells were lysed in RLT buffer and RNA was extracted with DNase-treated RNeasy Micro or Mini kits, depending on cell number. Each cell subset was processed on its own to prevent cross-contamination, while patient and healthy donor samples were processed together. TCRB sequences were amplified from cDNA with the immunoSEQ multiplex PCR, producing 87-bp fragments spanning the CDR3 region. Sequencing of the amplicons was done on the Illumina HiSeq platform. In the original analysis: Synthetic template baselines were used to correct PCR bias computationally, reads within Hamming distance 2 were collapsed together, and singletons that could not be merged were discarded. Reads were aligned against IMGT to assign V, D and J genes, CDR3 length and insertions or deletions at six rearrangement sites. Within each subset, clonotype counts were normalized to sorted cell number, after which true diversity and Gini coefficients were computed with the tcR R package. The overlap coefficient, calculated on TCRB nucleotide sequences, was used to measure repertoire sharing. TCRdb took over this immuneACCESS table, retaining in-frame rearrangements with V and J assigned. Such tables are incomplete; in checked studies, under half of the missing clones stem from an unresolved V gene, and the remainder is unexplained. The DNA was the basis for D and trimming; V, J and clone size are from that table. This sample comprises about 99,000 clones, 25% to 35% of them detected only once. The biggest ten clones account for 0.53% of the sample.

The germline V end is reduced by 5 bases and the J end by 1 base; junction bases left unmatched: 9. Measured from the cysteine to the phenylalanine, the CDR3 is 17 residues long. Only CDR3 DNA remains: 51 bases, in frame from the first base. From a lookup of the germline V gene, CDR1 and CDR2 are MDHEN and SYDVKM. About this clone: Which antigen it targets is not known. No base-level quality is on record; no much larger clone is a single base apart.

The sequence links TRBV28 to TRBJ2-7; 12 nucleotides in the junction match TRBD2. The specimen was central memory CD4+ T cells from blood. This sequence was found in a woman aged 18-29 years with type 1 diabetes. The CDR3 is CASSRPSGRALSYEQYF. Read as DNA, the sequence is TGTGCCAGCAGTCGTCCTAGCGGGAGGGCACTGTCCTACGAGCAGTACTTC.